This T cell receptor (beta chain) was documented in a study of molecular identifiers for immune sequencing clone quantification listed by TCRdb under 2018. Some background on the complete study: For a replicate experiment, RNA from roughly 20,000 or 100,000 naive CD8 T cells was divided into five aliquots, of which four were sequenced. CD8 T cells were used in a methods study to benchmark molecular-identifier clustering-based TCR repertoire sequencing (MIDCIRS) and TCR RNA copy counting.

This clonotype was recorded at least ten times. Its antigen remains undetermined. No base-level quality is on record; no much larger clone is a single base apart. Findings and caveats that apply to the study as a whole: In CMV-specific effector cells, clones with more than 20 RNA copies accounted for over 99% of molecules, whereas in naive cells such clones accounted for under 1%. The naive libraries included spiked-in Jurkat TCR RNA (around 9 copies' worth), and this Jurkat TCR RNA is not part of the donor repertoire. A single cell's worth of spiked-in Jurkat TCR RNA was reported detectable even among one million naive CD8 T cells. When barcode sub-clustering was left out, chimeric consensus sequences inflated TCR diversity, with chimeras reaching as high as 47%. Highly expanded clone sizes could be underestimated because identical TCR molecules may share a barcode. Modeling indicated roughly 3.3 TCR RNA copies recovered per cell, compared with about 9.4 by digital PCR, which implies a capture efficiency of approximately 29%.

Libraries came from PCR. The instrument was an Illumina HiSeq 4000. Preparation of bulk TCR libraries followed a previously described approach, with the TCR primers listed in Table S5. Purification of total RNA was performed with the Qiagen AllPrep DNA/RNA kit. Before analysis, reads from multiple sequencing runs of one library were combined. Turning to the authors' computational methods: Reads were retained only if an exact TCR constant sequence was present, and the retained reads were trimmed to 150 nt and grouped according to their 12-nt molecular barcodes. Within each barcode group, reads were sub-clustered at a 15% Levenshtein threshold, and quality-weighted consensus sequences were built per RNA molecule. Non-functional sequences were excluded, and lower-count sequences lying one edit away from another sequence were also excluded. Barcode sub-clusters with fewer than 20% of the maximum read count were removed, based on fitting two negative binomial distributions. Using fastp at Q25 and MiXCR, TCRdb reprocessed the public reads and kept productive beta chains. Every CDR3 protein is listed once, alongside the most common genes and DNA of its rows. The V and J calls were not made by the authors but by TCRdb's processing. This sample comprises around 470,000 distinct CDR3 sequences, roughly a fifth of them detected only once. The ten biggest clones cover about 0.8% of the sample.

The germline V gene (reference sequence) sets CDR1 to MNHEY and CDR2 to SMNVEV. At the junction V is shortened by 3 bases and J by 5 bases; bases outside the gene matches: 4. The CDR3 runs 15 residues from the cysteine to the phenylalanine. The DNA shown is the 45-base CDR3, in frame from base 1. Libraries of naive CD8 T cells were built from around 20,000 to 990,000 sorted cells, with 10%, 30% or 50% of the purified RNA used. Naive CD8 T cells, defined as CD8+CD4-CCR7+CD45RA+, were FACS-sorted into RLT Plus buffer on a BD FACSAria II. To test detection sensitivity, Jurkat RNA equivalent to about ten TCR copies was spiked into samples of about 19,000-1,000,000 naive CD8 T cells. Enrichment of CD8 T cells was performed with RosetteSep CD8+ T Cell Enrichment Cocktail and Ficoll-Paque, after which ACK red cell lysis was carried out.

Recombination linked TRBV27 to TRBJ2-2, with 9 bases aligning to TRBD2. This clonotype originated in a human donor in good health. Some libraries in this study had Jurkat cell RNA spiked in. Source material: naive CD8+ T cells from blood, with Jurkat cell RNA spiked in. In light of the paper, this sample's cell subset or site label describes: FACS-sorted CD8+CD4-CCR7+CD45RA+ naive T cells. Here is the DNA: TGTGCCAGCAGTTTTCTAGCGGGGATGACCGGGGAGCTGTTTTTT. It codes for CASSFLAGMTGELFF.